This T cell receptor beta chain was captured by sequencing in a study of T cells in Graves' hyperthyroidism and ophthalmopathy. At the level of the study: Staff took peripheral blood when the initial diagnosis was made, before any treatment began.

Patients showing uncontrolled infection, other autoimmune disease, pregnancy or lactation were ineligible. Extraction of PBMCs used roughly 10 ml of fresh peripheral blood. Researchers amplified the TCR beta CDR3 regions from RNA transcripts. HTBI primers were employed in a first-round RT-PCR of the TCR CDR3. TCRdb recomputed calls from the multiplex PCR reads with MiXCR, one row per CDR3 protein. The repertoire has 750,000 to 950,000 distinct CDR3 sequences, roughly 37% of them found once; the top ten carry 7% to 10%. For this clonotype: As the CDR3 is not closed by the conserved phenylalanine or tryptophan, this likely results from a read error. No DNA is shown, since the ends of the CDR3 on it are uncertain; the CDR3 is the one TCRdb lists.

The CDR3 has 11 residues if both end residues are counted. Germline V gene lookup returns CDR1 SGHTA and CDR2 FQGTGA. The sequence was obtained from a man younger than 30 with Graves' hyperthyroidism. Sequenced input: blood. V and J are TRBV7-3 and TRBJ1-4; the table gives TRBD1 as D, unverified against the DNA. The CDR3 loop reads CASSPGNELNY.